The 27 T cell receptor beta chains presented below share a single source sample, sequenced in a study of metastatic and nonmetastatic thyroid tumors (dated by TCRdb to 2018 to 2020). No patient had received any treatment before thyroid surgery. Libraries were built with PCR. Sequencing was performed on an Illumina HiSeq 4000. The public sequencing data were trimmed at Q25 with fastp and processed into clonotypes with MiXCR by TCRdb, which kept only in-frame beta chains. Here the sample has about 16,000 clones; more than 20% occur a single time. Under 11% of the sample goes to the ten largest clones. The sequenced sample consisted of adjacent normal tissue. The receptors here all came from a female donor with papillary thyroid cancer or a benign thyroid nodule (not recorded which). Some clones in this sample may be carry-over from other donors' samples.

This clone turned up a few times. The chain is built from TRBV6-2 or TRBV6-3 and TRBJ1-2, with unresolved D. The CDR3 spans 14 residues. Trimming left V 0 bases short and J 4 bases short, with 9 bases between. Germline CDR1 and CDR2: MNHEY and SVGEGT. The CDR3 spells CASSYSSTTYGYTF. The CDR3 coding sequence is TGTGCCAGCAGTTACTCGTCAACTACCTATGGCTACACCTTC.

This clone was detected only a few times. Here the CDR3 DNA reads TGCAGTGCTAGAGGGGAAACGGGCCGGGCCTACGAGCAGTACTTC. Amino acids: CSARGETGRAYEQYF. The rearrangement links TRBV20-1 to TRBJ2-7; D unclear. The V gene lost 1 base and the J gene lost 2 bases, with 15 bases spanning the gap. Germline values: CDR1 DFQATT, CDR2 SNEGSKA (reference sequence). This CDR3 contains 15 residues.

J is TRBJ1-2 and V is TRBV30; D unresolved. CDR1 is GTSNPN and CDR2 is SVGIG in the germline V gene (reference sequence). V was pared by 0 bases and J by 4 bases, with 6 bases between. The CDR3 is 12 residues long. CDR3 sequence reads: CAWSVGGYGYTF. Here the CDR3 DNA reads TGTGCCTGGAGTGTCGGTGGCTATGGCTACACCTTC.

The chain uses TRBV11-1 and TRBJ2-5; 7 bases agree with TRBD1. V was pared by 5 bases and J by 0 bases, with 3 bases of the junction left unmatched. The CDR3 totals 14 residues. Looked up from germline, CDR1 is SGHAT and CDR2 is FQDESV (reference sequence). CDR3 DNA: TGTGCCAGCAGCACGGGACAGCACCAAGAGACCCAGTACTTC. Amino acid sequence: CASSTGQHQETQYF.

In this sample, this clone turned up a few times. V gene TRBV24-1 combines with J gene TRBJ2-5, with TRBD2 identical over 10 bases. The CDR3 is 13 amino acids. Looked up from germline, CDR1 is KGHDR and CDR2 is SFDVKD. Losses at the gene ends were 7 bases for V and 5 bases for J; bases not matched to a gene: 3. CDR3 DNA: TGTGCCACCAGACAAGCGGGGGGGGAGACCCAGTACTTC. Translation gives CATRQAGGETQYF.

This sequence joins TRBV7-2 and TRBJ2-7, with TRBD2 identical over 7 bases. V lost 2 bases to trimming and J lost 2 bases; unmatched junction nucleotides: 6. Germline-derived CDR1 and CDR2 are SGHTA and FQGNSA. The CDR3 sequence is 15 residues long. The CDR3 region has the DNA TGTGCCAGCAGCTTACGAGCTAGCGGAACCTACGAGCAGTACTTC. Residues: CASSLRASGTYEQYF.

The chain has TRBV4-3 and TRBJ2-4; the match to TRBD2 covers 7 bases. The CDR3 is made up of 17 amino acids. J was trimmed by 0 bases and V by 4 bases; bases with no gene match: 9. The germline V gene has CDR1 LGHNA and CDR2 YSLEER. The CDR3 nucleotides read TGCGCCAGCAGCCCATTGGGCGGCGGGGGAGCCAAAAACATTCAGTACTTC. The encoded protein is CASSPLGGGGAKNIQYF.

The chain recombines TRBV10-2 with TRBJ2-5, with D hard to call. This CDR3 has 13 residues. The germline CDR1 and CDR2 sequences are WSHSY and SAAADI. Trimming left V 7 bases short and J 5 bases short, with 14 bases between. The DNA for the CDR3 is TGCGCCAGCACCGTCAGTGGGGTGGAGACCCAGTACTTC. Residues: CASTVSGVETQYF.

This clone has just a few counts. The chain employs TRBV7-9 and TRBJ2-7; TRBD1 aligns across 8 bases. This CDR3 is built from 15 residues. The germline gives CDR1 SEHNR, CDR2 FQNEAQ (reference sequence). J was trimmed by 6 bases and V by 2 bases; bases with no gene match: 9. DNA for the CDR3: TGTGCCAGCAGCTTAAGAGTAGGACAGGGAGGCGAGCAGTACTTC. Protein sequence: CASSLRVGQGGEQYF.

The chain employs TRBV7-3 and TRBJ2-1; TRBD2 matches at 7 bases. Germline lookup yields CDR1 SGHTA and CDR2 FQGTGA. Trimming cost V 2 bases and J 8 bases; bases outside gene matches: 3. This CDR3 comprises 13 residues. CDR3 coding DNA: TGTGCCAGCAGCTTAGGACTAGTGGATGAGCAGTTCTTC. The encoded protein is CASSLGLVDEQFF.

This clone came up a few times. This rearrangement joins TRBV5-1 to TRBJ2-3; the D is unclear. With 0 bases removed from V and 0 bases from J, the gap between germline ends came to 8 bases. This CDR3 spans 15 amino acids. CDR1 SGHRS and CDR2 YFSETQ come from the germline V gene. CDR3 in amino acids: CASSLGPTSTDTQYF. The CDR3 DNA sequence: TGCGCCAGCAGCTTGGGACCCACTAGCACAGATACGCAGTATTTT.

A few counts support this clone. J is TRBJ1-2 and V is TRBV24-1; 8 nucleotides align to TRBD1. Germline CDR1 and CDR2: KGHDR and SFDVKD. This CDR3 comprises 15 residues. Unmatched junction bases numbered 7, after V lost 4 bases and J lost 4 bases. The CDR3 DNA reads as TGTGCCACCAGTGACGCAACCGGGACAGGCTATGGCTACACCTTC. It is translated as CATSDATGTGYGYTF.

Comment on this clone: A read error is possible here, since a much larger clone lies one base away. The sample contains more than one DNA sequence encoding this CDR3. Written as DNA, the CDR3 is TGTGCCAGCAGCTTATGGGGTAACACTGAAGCTTTCTTT. It codes for CASSLWGNTEAFF. The chain carries TRBV11-2 and TRBJ1-1; D not certain. Germline CDR1 SGHAT, CDR2 FQNNGV. V lost 2 bases, J lost 2 bases, and 6 bases lay in between. This CDR3 spans 13 amino acids. The whole variable domain, remainder taken from reference TRBV11-2 and TRBJ1-1, is EAGVAQSPRYKIIEKRQSVAFWCNPISGHATLYWYQQILGQGPKLLIQFQNNGVVDDSQLPKDRFSAERLKGVDSTLKIQPAKLEDSAVYLCASSLWGNTEAFFGQGTRLTVV.

This clone came up many times. The chain combines TRBV28 with TRBJ1-6, with 7 bases fitting TRBD1. This CDR3 contains 13 residues. After removal of 5 bases from V and 7 bases from J, the junction contained 2 bases not matched to a gene. Germline values: CDR1 MDHEN, CDR2 SYDVKM. In DNA, the CDR3 is TGTGCCAGCAGTCTGACAGGGAATTCACCCCTCCACTTT. Residues: CASSLTGNSPLHF.

The chain uses TRBV20-1 and TRBJ1-5, with D unresolved. Trimming cost V 6 bases and J 0 bases, with 12 bases left between them. CDR1 and CDR2 (germline): DFQATT, SNEGSKA (reference sequence). The CDR3 is 14 residues long. CDR3 in amino acids: CSASGPYSNQPQHF. The DNA of the CDR3 is TGCAGTGCGAGCGGACCCTATAGCAATCAGCCCCAGCATTTT.

Note on this clone: The sample has other DNA sequences that encode this CDR3 too. This chain connects TRBV20-1 to TRBJ2-7; 12 bases fit TRBD2. The CDR3 consists of 14 residues. V was clipped by 2 bases and J by 7 bases; unmatched bases: 6. Germline-derived CDR1 and CDR2 are DFQATT and SNEGSKA (reference sequence). CDR3 in amino acids: CSARTASGRGEQYF. CDR3 nucleotide sequence: TGCAGTGCTAGAACTGCTAGCGGGAGGGGGGAGCAGTACTTC.

This clone came up a few times. The chain has TRBV27 and TRBJ2-7; TRBD1 or TRBD2 may be the D gene (7 bases each). The V end lost 0 bases, the J end lost 7 bases, and 10 bases lay between the germline ends. CDR3 length: 13 residues. The germline gives CDR1 MNHEY, CDR2 SMNVEV (reference sequence). DNA of the CDR3: TGTGCCAGCAGTTTATCCAGGGGGGGGGAGCAGTACTTC. The encoded protein is CASSLSRGGEQYF.

This rearrangement joins TRBV2 to TRBJ2-1, with TRBD1 matching over 10 bases. Germline V CDR1 and CDR2: SNHLY, FYNNEI. The J segment lost 7 bases and the V segment lost 4 bases, leaving 7 bases of the junction unmatched. The length of the CDR3 is 15 residues. The CDR3 nucleotides are TGTGCCAGCAGTGTAGGGACAGGGGCCGGGAATGAGCAGTTCTTC. It translates to CASSVGTGAGNEQFF. Together with reference TRBV2 and TRBJ2-1, the CDR3 gives the full variable domain: EPEVTQTPSHQVTQMGQEVILRCVPISNHLYFYWYRQILGQKVEFLVSFYNNEISEKSEIFDDQFSVERPDGSNFTLKIRSTKLEDSAMYFCASSVGTGAGNEQFFGPGTRLTVL.

The table lists this clone with a few counts. The V and J genes are TRBV6-5 and TRBJ2-3, with 7 bases identical to TRBD2. The CDR3 is made up of 15 amino acids. With 3 bases clipped from V and 3 bases from J, the junction kept 6 bases outside the gene matches. Germline loops: CDR1 MNHEY, CDR2 SVGAGI. The CDR3 spells CASSYTAGMTDTQYF. The CDR3 coding sequence is TGTGCCAGCAGTTATACAGCGGGAATGACAGATACGCAGTATTTT.

This clone is medium-sized (0.01 to 0.1%) in the sample. The genes are TRBV5-6 and TRBJ1-2, with 10 bases that match TRBD1. Germline CDR1 is SGHDT and CDR2 is YYEEEE. This CDR3 is built from 20 residues. The trim removed 1 base at V and 4 bases at J, leaving 19 bases unmatched. The CDR3 DNA reads as TGTGCCAGCAGCTTGTTTCGCGACAGGGGGCTCGCGGCTGTTGGCTATGGCTACACCTTC. Its translation is CASSLFRDRGLAAVGYGYTF. Filled out from reference TRBV5-6 and TRBJ1-2, the complete variable domain reads DAGVTQSPTHLIKTRGQQVTLRCSPKSGHDTVSWYQQALGQGPQFIFQYYEEEERQRGNFPDRFSGHQFPNYSSELNVNALLLGDSALYLCASSLFRDRGLAAVGYGYTFGSGTRLTVV.

In its sample, this clone ranks as large. This chain joins TRBV20-1 and TRBJ2-7; 7 bases agree with TRBD1. V dropped 0 bases and J dropped 5; count of bases not matched to a gene: 7. The CDR3 runs 14 residues. The germline CDR1 and CDR2 sequences are DFQATT and SNEGSKA (reference sequence). CDR3 residues: CSARDIKGADEQYF. The CDR3 DNA sequence: TGCAGTGCTAGAGACATCAAGGGGGCGGACGAGCAGTACTTC.

This clone was found a few times. The chain recombines TRBV20-1 with TRBJ2-3, with D unresolved. Between the trimmed V and J ends, which lost 6 bases and 0 bases, there was a span of 4 bases. This CDR3 is 11 amino acids long. Germline V gives CDR1 DFQATT, CDR2 SNEGSKA (reference sequence). DNA of the CDR3: TGCAGTGCGAGTAGCACAGATACGCAGTATTTT. It yields the protein CSASSTDTQYF.

This clone showed up just a few times. This sequence joins TRBV10-2 and TRBJ2-5; TRBD1 matches at 8 bases. Germline V gene sequence: CDR1 WSHSY, CDR2 SAAADI. The CDR3 covers 13 residues. V shed 6 bases, J shed 0 bases, and the junction held 0 bases outside the gene matches. The CDR3 DNA reads TGCGCCAGCAGGGACAGGGACCAAGAGACCCAGTACTTC. It translates to CASRDRDQETQYF.

This clone was seen only a few times. The chain combines TRBV12-3 or TRBV12-4 with TRBJ1-1; perhaps TRBD1 as D (6 bases). The CDR3 runs 13 residues. V dropped 6 bases and J dropped 4 bases, with 12 bases sitting between them. CDR3 nucleotide sequence: TGTGCCAGCAGCCGCCAACAGGGCACTGAAGCTTTCTTT. It encodes CASSRQQGTEAFF.

This clone was counted only a few times. The chain uses TRBV11-2 and TRBJ2-7; 7 bases are shared with TRBD2. V lost 0 bases to trimming and J lost 7 bases; unmatched junction nucleotides: 3. CDR3 length: 13 residues. Germline lookup yields CDR1 SGHAT and CDR2 FQNNGV. The CDR3 spells CASSLEPAGEQYF. The DNA for the CDR3 is TGTGCCAGCAGCTTAGAGCCAGCGGGGGAGCAGTACTTC.

This clone came up a few times. The rearrangement links TRBV28 to TRBJ2-3, with D uncertain. V was pared by 9 bases and J by 1 base, with 20 bases between. The CDR3 length is 16 residues. From germline, CDR1 is MDHEN and CDR2 SYDVKM. DNA of the CDR3: TGTGCCAGTACCACAACGCGCGGACCTGGCACAGATACGCAGTATTTT. Translation gives CASTTTRGPGTDTQYF. The entire variable domain, with the rest obtained from reference TRBV28 and TRBJ2-3, is as follows: DVKVTQSSRYLVKRTGEKVFLECVQDMDHENMFWYRQDPGLGLRLIYFSYDVKMKEKGDIPEGYSVSREKKERFSLILESASTNQTSMYLCASTTTRGPGTDTQYFGPGTRLTVL.

A note on this clone: Additional DNA sequences in this sample encode the identical CDR3. The rearrangement uses TRBV4-3 and TRBJ2-7; maybe TRBD2 (6 bases). This CDR3 has 13 residues. The V gene's germline CDR1 is LGHNA and CDR2 YSLEER. Trimming stripped 3 bases from V and 7 bases from J, with 13 bases between. In DNA, the CDR3 is TGCGCCAGCAGCCAGTCCGGGAGCCGAGAGCAGTACTTC. It yields the protein CASSQSGSREQYF.